This T cell receptor beta chain was found in a study of human T cells and chemical hapten exposure. About the research overall: Affected patients, primarily female, had alopecia areata, totalis or universalis.

TCRdb recomputed calls from the RACE reads with MiXCR, one row per CDR3 protein. The profile shows 85,000 to 100,000 distinct CDR3 sequences, 25% to 30% of them singletons. Specified time point: patch test 3, about 24 weeks after DPC sensitization. The treatment was: therapeutic diphenylcyclopropenone sensitization with weekly scalp DPC. On this clonotype: Its specificity is unknown.

General study points: It was expanded TCRs that formed significantly more large CDR3 similarity clusters than controls did. The presence of alopecia in the donors means their immune response may differ from healthy people's.

The CDR3 has 13 residues. Trimming removed 3 bases from V and 1 base from J, with 6 bases in between. The germline V gene has CDR1 MDHEN and CDR2 SYDVKM. This material consisted of whole blood, taken in connection with sensitization to the hapten diphenylcyclopropenone (DPC). The TCR comes from a man aged 35 to 55 with alopecia areata. Some clones in this sample may be carry-over from other donors' samples. This chain connects TRBV28 to TRBJ1-1; D uncertain. In nucleotides, the CDR3 is TGTGCCAGCAGTTTTTTCCAGAACACTGAAGCTTTCTTT. This encodes CASSFFQNTEAFF.